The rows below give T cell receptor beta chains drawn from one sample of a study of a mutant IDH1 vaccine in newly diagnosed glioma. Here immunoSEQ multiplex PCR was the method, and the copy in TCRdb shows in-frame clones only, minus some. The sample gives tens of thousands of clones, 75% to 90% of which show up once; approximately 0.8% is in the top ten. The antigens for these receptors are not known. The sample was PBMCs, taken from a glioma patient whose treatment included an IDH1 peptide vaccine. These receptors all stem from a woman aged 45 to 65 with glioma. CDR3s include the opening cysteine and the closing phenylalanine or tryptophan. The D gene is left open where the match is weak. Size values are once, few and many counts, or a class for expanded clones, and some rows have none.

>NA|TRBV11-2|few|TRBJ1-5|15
TGTGCCAGCAGTAGGCGAGGATATAGCAATCAGCCCCAGCATTTT
CASSRRGYSNQPQHF
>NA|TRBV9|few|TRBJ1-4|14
TGTGCCAGCAGCGTAGGGACAGCAAGGGAAAAACTGTTTTTT
CASSVGTAREKLFF
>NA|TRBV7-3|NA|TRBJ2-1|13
TGTGCCAGCAGCTTTAGCCCCGCGAATGAGCAGTTCTTC
CASSFSPANEQFF
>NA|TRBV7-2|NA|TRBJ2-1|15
TGTGCCAGCAACCTATGGGCGGTCTCCTACAATGAGCAGTTCTTC
CASNLWAVSYNEQFF
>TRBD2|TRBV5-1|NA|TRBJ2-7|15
TGCGCCAGCAGCCTCCGACTAGCGGGAGGGGGTGAGCAGTACTTC
CASSLRLAGGGEQYF
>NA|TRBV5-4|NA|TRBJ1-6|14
TGTGCCAGCAGCTTGTCTTCCTATAATTCACCCCTCCACTTT
CASSLSSYNSPLHF
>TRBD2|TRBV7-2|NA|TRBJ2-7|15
TGTGCCAGCAGCTTAGTTAGCGGGAACTCCTACGAGCAGTACTTC
CASSLVSGNSYEQYF
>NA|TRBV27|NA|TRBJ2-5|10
TGTGCCAGCATCCAAGAGACCCAGTACTTC
CASIQETQYF
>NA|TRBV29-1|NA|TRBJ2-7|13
TGCAGCGTTGACGCAGGGAGCTCCTACGAGCAGTACTTC
CSVDAGSSYEQYF
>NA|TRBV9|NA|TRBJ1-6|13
TGTGCCAGCACATTTTCCTATAATTCACCCCTCCACTTT
CASTFSYNSPLHF